A selection of T cell receptor beta chains follows, all from one sample in a study of blood T cell repertoires in COVID-19. Sequenced by immunoSEQ multiplex PCR; TCRdb stores in-frame clones only, minus some. This sample has almost 200,000 clones, with around 85% found just once. The sample was peripheral blood. The origin of the receptors is a man between 60 and 70 years old with COVID-19, enrolled during active disease. Each CDR3 is given with its conserved first and last residue. Each record gives: D gene, CDR3 length, J gene, clone size, V gene, CDR3 DNA, CDR3 protein. The D gene is left open where the match is weak. Not all rows give a size; the values are once, few, many and, for expanded clones, a class.

D: TRBD1
length: 13
J: TRBJ1-3
size: -
V: TRBV12-3/TRBV12-4
DNA: TGTGCCATACAGGGGAGCTCTGGAAACACCATATATTTT
CDR3: CAIQGSSGNTIYF

D: -
length: 17
J: TRBJ1-1
size: once
V: TRBV6-6
DNA: TGTGCCAGCAGTCGCCAGGGATCCCTTTTCAGGAACACTGAAGCTTTCTTT
CDR3: CASSRQGSLFRNTEAFF

D: TRBD1
length: 16
J: TRBJ2-2
size: -
V: TRBV7-9
DNA: TGTGCCAGCAGCTTTGCAGGGGGTTCGAACACCGGGGAGCTGTTTTTT
CDR3: CASSFAGGSNTGELFF

D: TRBD1
length: 17
J: TRBJ1-1
size: -
V: TRBV5-4
DNA: TGTGCCAGCAGCTCCAGGGACAGGGGCGCAATGAACACTGAAGCTTTCTTT
CDR3: CASSSRDRGAMNTEAFF

D: TRBD1
length: 17
J: TRBJ1-5
size: -
V: TRBV15
DNA: TGTGCCACCAGCAGAGATAAGGGGGCGCCTGGCAATCAGCCCCAGCATTTT
CDR3: CATSRDKGAPGNQPQHF

D: TRBD1
length: 15
J: TRBJ1-6
size: -
V: TRBV19
DNA: TGTGCCAGTAGACCCGGACAGGGGGATAATTCACCCCTCCACTTT
CDR3: CASRPGQGDNSPLHF

D: -
length: 16
J: TRBJ2-7
size: -
V: TRBV7-9
DNA: TGTGCCAGCAGCCCTACCGTCGACAGGCGGACCTACGAGCAGTACTTC
CDR3: CASSPTVDRRTYEQYF

D: -
length: 14
J: TRBJ1-1
size: -
V: TRBV7-8
DNA: TGTGCCAGCAGCCCGGGGGGGTTGGACACTGAAGCTTTCTTT
CDR3: CASSPGGLDTEAFF

D: TRBD2
length: 15
J: TRBJ2-1
size: -
V: TRBV28
DNA: TGTGCCAGCAGTTTAGCTAGCGGCCCCTACAATGAGCAGTTCTTC
CDR3: CASSLASGPYNEQFF

D: TRBD1
length: 13
J: TRBJ2-5
size: -
V: TRBV19
DNA: TGTGCCAGTAGTATGAGGACAGGGGAGACCCAGTACTTC
CDR3: CASSMRTGETQYF

D: TRBD1
length: 14
J: TRBJ1-2
size: -
V: TRBV27
DNA: TGTGCCAGCAGTTTATCGGACAGGGGCTCTGGCTACACCTTC
CDR3: CASSLSDRGSGYTF

D: TRBD1
length: 18
J: TRBJ1-1
size: -
V: TRBV25-1
DNA: TGTGCCAGCAGTGAGACCGGGACAGGGGGTCTATCGAACACTGAAGCTTTCTTT
CDR3: CASSETGTGGLSNTEAFF